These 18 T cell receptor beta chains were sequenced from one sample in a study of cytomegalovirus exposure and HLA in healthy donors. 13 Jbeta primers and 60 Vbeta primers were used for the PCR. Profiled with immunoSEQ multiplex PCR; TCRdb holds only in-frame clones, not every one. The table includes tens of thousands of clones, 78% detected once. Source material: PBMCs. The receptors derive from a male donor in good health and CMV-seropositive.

The CDR3 reads CASSKGLLGSYNEQFF. The CDR3, as DNA: TGTGCCAGCAGCAAGGGACTACTGGGCTCCTACAATGAGCAGTTCTTC. J is TRBJ2-1 and V is TRBV5-6; 7 bases are a match to TRBD2. The CDR3 has 16 amino acids. The junction had 7 bases not matched to a gene; V was cut back by 4 bases and J by 0 bases. In germline, CDR1 is SGHDT, CDR2 YYEEEE.

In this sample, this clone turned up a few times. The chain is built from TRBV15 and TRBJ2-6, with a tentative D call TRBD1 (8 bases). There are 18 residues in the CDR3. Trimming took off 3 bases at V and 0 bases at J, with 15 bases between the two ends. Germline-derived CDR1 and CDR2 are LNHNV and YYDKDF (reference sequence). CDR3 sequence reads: CATSSTGGGLSGANVLTF. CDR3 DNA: TGTGCCACCAGCAGCACAGGGGGGGGGCTCTCTGGGGCCAACGTCCTGACTTTC.

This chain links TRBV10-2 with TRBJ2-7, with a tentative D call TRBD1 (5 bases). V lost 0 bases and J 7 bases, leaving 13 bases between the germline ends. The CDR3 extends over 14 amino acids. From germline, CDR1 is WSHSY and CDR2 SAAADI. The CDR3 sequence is CASSESWGLREQYF. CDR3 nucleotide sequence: TGCGCCAGCAGTGAGTCGTGGGGCTTGCGGGAGCAGTACTTC.

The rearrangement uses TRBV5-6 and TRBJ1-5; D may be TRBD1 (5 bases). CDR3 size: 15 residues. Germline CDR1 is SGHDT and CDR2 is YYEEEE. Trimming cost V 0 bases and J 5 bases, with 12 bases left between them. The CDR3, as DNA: TGTGCCAGCAGCTTGGCCTCGGGAGGGGATCAGCCCCAGCATTTT. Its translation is CASSLASGGDQPQHF.

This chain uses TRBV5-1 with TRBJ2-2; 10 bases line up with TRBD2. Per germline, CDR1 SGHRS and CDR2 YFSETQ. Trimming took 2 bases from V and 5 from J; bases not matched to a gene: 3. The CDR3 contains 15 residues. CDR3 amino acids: CASSFASGSTGELFF. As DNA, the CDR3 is TGCGCCAGCAGCTTCGCTAGCGGGAGTACCGGGGAGCTGTTTTTT.

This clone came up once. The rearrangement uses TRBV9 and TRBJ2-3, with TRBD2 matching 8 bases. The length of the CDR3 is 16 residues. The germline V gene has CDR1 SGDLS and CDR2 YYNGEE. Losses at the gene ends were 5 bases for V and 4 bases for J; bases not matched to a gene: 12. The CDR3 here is CASRGASGSRADTQYF. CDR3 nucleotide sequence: TGTGCCAGCAGAGGAGCCAGCGGGAGCCGCGCAGATACGCAGTATTTT.

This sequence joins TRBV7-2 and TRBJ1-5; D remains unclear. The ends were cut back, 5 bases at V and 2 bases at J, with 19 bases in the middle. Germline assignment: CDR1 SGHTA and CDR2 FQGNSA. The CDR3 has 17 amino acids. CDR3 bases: TGTGCCAGCAGCCCTACCCGAGCACCTCGCGGCAATCAGCCCCAGCATTTT. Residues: CASSPTRAPRGNQPQHF.

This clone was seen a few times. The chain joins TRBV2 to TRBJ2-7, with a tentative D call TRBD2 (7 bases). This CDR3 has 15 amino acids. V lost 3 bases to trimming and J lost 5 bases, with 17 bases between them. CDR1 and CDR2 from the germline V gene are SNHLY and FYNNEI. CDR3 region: CASSDEQGLKHEQYF. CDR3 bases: TGTGCCAGCAGTGATGAACAGGGACTAAAGCACGAGCAGTACTTC.

As DNA, the CDR3 is TGTGCCAGCAGGCGAGGACAGGGGTCCTACGAGCAGTACTTC. Its translation: CASRRGQGSYEQYF. The chain recombines TRBV6-5 with TRBJ2-7; 9 bases match TRBD1. The germline V gene encodes CDR1 MNHEY and CDR2 SVGAGI. Losses at the gene ends were 6 bases for V and 1 base for J; bases not matched to a gene: 4. The CDR3 totals 14 residues.

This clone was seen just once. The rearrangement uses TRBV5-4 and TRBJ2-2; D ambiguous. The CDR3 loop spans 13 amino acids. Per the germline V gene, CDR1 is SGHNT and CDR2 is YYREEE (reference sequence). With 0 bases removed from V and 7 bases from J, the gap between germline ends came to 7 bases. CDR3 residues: CASSLERYGELFF. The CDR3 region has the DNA TGTGCCAGCAGCTTGGAGCGTTACGGGGAGCTGTTTTTT.

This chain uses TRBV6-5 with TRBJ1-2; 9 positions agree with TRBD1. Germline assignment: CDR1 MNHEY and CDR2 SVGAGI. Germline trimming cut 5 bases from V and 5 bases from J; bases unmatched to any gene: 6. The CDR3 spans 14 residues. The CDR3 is CASSRAGTGYGYTF. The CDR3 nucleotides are TGTGCCAGCAGTCGCGCCGGGACAGGGTATGGCTACACCTTC.

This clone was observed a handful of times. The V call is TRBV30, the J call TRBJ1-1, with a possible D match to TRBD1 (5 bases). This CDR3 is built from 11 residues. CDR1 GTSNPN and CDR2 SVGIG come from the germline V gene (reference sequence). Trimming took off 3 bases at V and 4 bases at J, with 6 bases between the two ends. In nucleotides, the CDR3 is TGTGCCTGGAGCGACAGCACTGAAGCTTTCTTT. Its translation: CAWSDSTEAFF.

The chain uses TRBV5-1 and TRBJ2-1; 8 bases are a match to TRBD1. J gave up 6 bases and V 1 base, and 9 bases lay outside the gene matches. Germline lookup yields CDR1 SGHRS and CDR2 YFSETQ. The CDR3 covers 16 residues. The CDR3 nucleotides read TGCGCCAGCAGCTTGAAATTATTACAGGGGGGCAATGAGCAGTTCTTC. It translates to CASSLKLLQGGNEQFF.

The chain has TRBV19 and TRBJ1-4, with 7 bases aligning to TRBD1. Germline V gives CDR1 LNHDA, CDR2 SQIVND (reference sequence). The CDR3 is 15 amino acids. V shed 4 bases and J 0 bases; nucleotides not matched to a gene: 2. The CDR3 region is CASSSGTATNEKLFF. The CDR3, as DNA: TGTGCCAGTAGTAGCGGGACAGCAACTAATGAAAAACTGTTTTTT.

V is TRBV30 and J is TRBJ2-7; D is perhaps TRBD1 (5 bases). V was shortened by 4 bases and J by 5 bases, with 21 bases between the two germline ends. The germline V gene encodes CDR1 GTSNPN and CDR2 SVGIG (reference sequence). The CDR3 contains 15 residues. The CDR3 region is CAWTPGPVVQDEQYF. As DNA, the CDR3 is TGTGCCTGGACCCCCGGCCCGGTGGTACAGGACGAGCAGTACTTC.

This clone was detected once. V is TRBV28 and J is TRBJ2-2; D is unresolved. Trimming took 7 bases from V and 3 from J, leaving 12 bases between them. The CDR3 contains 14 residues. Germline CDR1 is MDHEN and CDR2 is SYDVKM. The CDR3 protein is CASISLRYTGELFF. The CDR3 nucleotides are TGTGCCAGCATTTCCCTACGTTACACCGGGGAGCTGTTTTTT.

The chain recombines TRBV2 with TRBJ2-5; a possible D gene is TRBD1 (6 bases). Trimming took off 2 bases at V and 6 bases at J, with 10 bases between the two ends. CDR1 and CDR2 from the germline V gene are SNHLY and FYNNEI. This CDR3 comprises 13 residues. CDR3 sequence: CASSEQGMKTQYF. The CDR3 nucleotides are TGTGCCAGCAGTGAACAGGGGATGAAGACCCAGTACTTC.

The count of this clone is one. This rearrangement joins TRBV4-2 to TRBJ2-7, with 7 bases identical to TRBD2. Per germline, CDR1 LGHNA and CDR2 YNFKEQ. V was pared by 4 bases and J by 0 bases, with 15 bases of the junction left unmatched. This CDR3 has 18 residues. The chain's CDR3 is CASSPPKGTSANSYEQYF. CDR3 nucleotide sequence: TGTGCCAGCAGCCCACCGAAAGGAACTAGCGCGAACTCCTACGAGCAGTACTTC.